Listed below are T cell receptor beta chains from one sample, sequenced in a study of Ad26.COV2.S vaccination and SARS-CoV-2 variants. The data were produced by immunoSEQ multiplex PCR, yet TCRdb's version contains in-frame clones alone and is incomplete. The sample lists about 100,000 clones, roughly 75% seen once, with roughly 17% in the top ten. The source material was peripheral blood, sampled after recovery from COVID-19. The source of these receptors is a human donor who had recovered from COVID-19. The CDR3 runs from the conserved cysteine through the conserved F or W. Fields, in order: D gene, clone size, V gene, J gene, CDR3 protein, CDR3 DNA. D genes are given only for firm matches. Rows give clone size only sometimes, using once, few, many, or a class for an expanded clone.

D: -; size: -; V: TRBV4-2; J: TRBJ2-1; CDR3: CASSQSQGTSRNEQFF; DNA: TGTGCCAGCAGCCAAAGTCAAGGGACCTCTAGGAATGAGCAGTTCTTC
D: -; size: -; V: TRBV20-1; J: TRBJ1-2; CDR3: CRSDRSDDYTF; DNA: TGCAGAAGCGACAGGTCTGATGACTACACCTTC
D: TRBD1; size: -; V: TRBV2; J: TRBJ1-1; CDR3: CASRDRVSAEAFF; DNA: TGTGCCAGCAGAGACAGGGTATCCGCTGAAGCTTTCTTT
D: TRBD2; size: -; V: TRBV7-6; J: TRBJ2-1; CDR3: CASSLAGLAGRGEQFF; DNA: TGTGCCAGCAGCTTAGCGGGGCTAGCGGGGCGTGGTGAGCAGTTCTTC
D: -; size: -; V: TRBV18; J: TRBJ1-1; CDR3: CASSPESRRTEAFF; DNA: TGTGCCAGCTCACCAGAGTCTCGGAGGACTGAAGCTTTCTTT
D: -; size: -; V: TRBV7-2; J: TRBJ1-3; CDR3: CASSLQWQGGNTIYF; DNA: TGTGCCAGCAGCTTACAGTGGCAGGGAGGAAACACCATATATTTT
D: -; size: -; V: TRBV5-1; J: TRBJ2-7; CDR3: CASSFNQGTYEQYF; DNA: TGCGCCAGCAGCTTTAATCAGGGAACCTACGAGCAGTACTTC
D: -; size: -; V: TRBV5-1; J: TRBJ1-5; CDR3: CASSPRGRHQPQHF; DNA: TGCGCCAGCAGCCCCAGAGGACGGCATCAGCCCCAGCATTTT
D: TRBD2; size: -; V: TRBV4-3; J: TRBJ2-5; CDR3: CASSPLGGLAETQYF; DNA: TGCGCCAGCAGCCCCCTAGGTGGACTAGCAGAGACCCAGTACTTC
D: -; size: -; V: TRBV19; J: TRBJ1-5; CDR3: CASSQGMQSAQHF; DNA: TGTGCCAGTAGTCAGGGGATGCAATCAGCGCAGCATTTT
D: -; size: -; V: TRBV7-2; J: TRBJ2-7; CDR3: CASSSTGYSYEQYF; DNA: TGTGCCAGCAGCTCCACCGGTTACTCCTACGAGCAGTACTTC
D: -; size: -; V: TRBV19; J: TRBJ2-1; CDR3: CASSQTHRTGEFF; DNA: TGTGCCAGTAGTCAAACACACCGGACGGGGGAGTTCTTC
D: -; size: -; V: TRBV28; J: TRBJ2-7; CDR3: CASRSRGEQYF; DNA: TGTGCCAGCAGGTCTAGGGGCGAGCAGTACTTC
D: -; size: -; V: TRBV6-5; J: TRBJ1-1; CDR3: CASSTKTEYTEAFF; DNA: TGTGCCAGCAGTACGAAGACTGAGTACACTGAAGCTTTCTTT
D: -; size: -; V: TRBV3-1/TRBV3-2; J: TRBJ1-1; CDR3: CASSQGGGVDTEAFF; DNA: TGTGCCAGCAGCCAAGGCGGGGGAGTTGACACTGAAGCTTTCTTT
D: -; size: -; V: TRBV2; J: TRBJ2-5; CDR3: CASSELGDLGGKSQYF; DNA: TGTGCCAGCAGTGAATTAGGGGACTTGGGGGGTAAATCCCAGTACTTC
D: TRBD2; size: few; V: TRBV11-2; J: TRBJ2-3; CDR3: CASSATSGPTDTQYF; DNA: TGTGCCAGCAGCGCCACTAGCGGTCCCACAGATACGCAGTATTTT
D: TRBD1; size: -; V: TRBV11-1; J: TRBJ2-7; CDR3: CASSFGGQGAYEQYF; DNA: TGTGCCAGCAGCTTCGGGGGACAGGGGGCCTACGAGCAGTACTTC
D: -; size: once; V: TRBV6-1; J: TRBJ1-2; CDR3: CASSEPLKRVVAGYTF; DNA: TGTGCCAGCAGTGAACCTCTAAAGAGGGTAGTGGCTGGCTACACCTTC
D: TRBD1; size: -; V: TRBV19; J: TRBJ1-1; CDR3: CASWDRPANTEAFF; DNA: TGTGCCAGTTGGGACAGGCCTGCGAACACTGAAGCTTTCTTT
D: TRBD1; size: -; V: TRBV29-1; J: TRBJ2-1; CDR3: CSVEDDGTGRHNEQFF; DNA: TGCAGCGTTGAAGATGATGGGACAGGGAGGCACAATGAGCAGTTCTTC
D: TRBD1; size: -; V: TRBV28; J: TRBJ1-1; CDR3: CASGQGTMNTEAFF; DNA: TGTGCCAGTGGACAGGGGACCATGAACACTGAAGCTTTCTTT
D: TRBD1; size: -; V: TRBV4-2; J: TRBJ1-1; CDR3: CASSQRDRANTEAFF; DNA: TGTGCCAGCAGCCAGCGGGACAGGGCGAACACTGAAGCTTTCTTT
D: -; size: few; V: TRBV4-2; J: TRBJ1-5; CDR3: CASSQVVSLGNQPQHF; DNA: TGTGCCAGCAGCCAAGTGGTCAGCCTAGGGAATCAGCCCCAGCATTTT
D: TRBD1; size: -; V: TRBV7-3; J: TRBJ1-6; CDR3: CAGGQYLRPLHF; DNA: TGTGCGGGGGGACAGTATTTACGACCCCTCCACTTT
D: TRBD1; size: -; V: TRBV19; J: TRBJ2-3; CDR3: CASKGTGAVDTQYF; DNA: TGTGCCAGTAAGGGGACAGGGGCGGTGGATACGCAGTATTTT
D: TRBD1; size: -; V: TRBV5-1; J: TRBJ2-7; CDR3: CASSSTRDRTIYEQYF; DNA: TGCGCCAGCAGCTCGACGAGGGACAGGACTATCTACGAGCAGTACTTC
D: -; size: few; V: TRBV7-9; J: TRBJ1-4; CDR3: CASSFGPTATNEKLFF; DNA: TGTGCCAGCAGCTTTGGGCCCACCGCAACTAATGAAAAACTGTTTTTT
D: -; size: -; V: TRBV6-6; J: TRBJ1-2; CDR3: CASSLTAVRSEDGYTF; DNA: TGTGCCAGCAGTCTCACCGCGGTACGAAGCGAGGATGGCTACACCTTC
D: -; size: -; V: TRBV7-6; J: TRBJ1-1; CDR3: CASSLAQGGGGTEAFF; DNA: TGTGCCAGCAGCTTAGCTCAGGGTGGCGGAGGCACTGAAGCTTTCTTT
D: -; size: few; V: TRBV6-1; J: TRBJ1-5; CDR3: CASSEVRGNSQPQHF; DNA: TGTGCCAGCAGTGAAGTAAGGGGGAACTCGCAGCCCCAGCATTTT
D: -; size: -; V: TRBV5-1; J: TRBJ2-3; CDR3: CASSSQTSTDTQYF; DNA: TGCGCCAGCAGCTCACAAACGAGCACAGATACGCAGTATTTT
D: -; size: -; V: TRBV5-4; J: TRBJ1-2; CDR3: CASSSRTLNYGYTF; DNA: TGTGCCAGCAGCTCTCGGACACTCAACTATGGCTACACCTTC
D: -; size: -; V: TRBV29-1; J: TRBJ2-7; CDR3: CSVEVVADEQYF; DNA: TGCAGCGTTGAGGTCGTCGCCGACGAGCAGTACTTC
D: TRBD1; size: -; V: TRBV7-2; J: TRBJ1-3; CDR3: CASSLDRGTGNTIYF; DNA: TGTGCCAGCAGCTTGGACAGGGGGACTGGAAACACCATATATTTT
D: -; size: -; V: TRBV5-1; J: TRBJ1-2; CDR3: CASSLDTTTYGYTF; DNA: TGCGCCAGCAGCTTGGATACCACCACTTATGGCTACACCTTC
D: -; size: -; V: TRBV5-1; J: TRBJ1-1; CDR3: CASSLGGLNTEAFF; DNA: TGCGCCAGCAGCTTGGGTGGCCTAAACACTGAAGCTTTCTTT
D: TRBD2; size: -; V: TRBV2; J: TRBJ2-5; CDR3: CASSDLVSGGAGETQYF; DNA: TGTGCCAGCAGTGATCTTGTTAGCGGGGGGGCAGGGGAGACCCAGTACTTC
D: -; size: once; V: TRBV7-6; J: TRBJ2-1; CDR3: CASSSSGAYNEQFF; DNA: TGTGCCAGCAGCTCAAGTGGGGCCTACAATGAGCAGTTCTTC
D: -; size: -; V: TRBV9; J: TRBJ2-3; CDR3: CASSVEGVLDTQYF; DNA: TGTGCCAGCAGCGTAGAGGGGGTACTGGATACGCAGTATTTT
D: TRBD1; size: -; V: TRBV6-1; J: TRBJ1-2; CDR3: CASIEDRVRGYTF; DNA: TGTGCCAGCATTGAAGACAGGGTGAGAGGCTACACCTTC
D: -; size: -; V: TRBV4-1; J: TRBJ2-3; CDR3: CASSQEVYTDTQYF; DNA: TGCGCCAGCAGCCAAGAGGTATACACAGATACGCAGTATTTT
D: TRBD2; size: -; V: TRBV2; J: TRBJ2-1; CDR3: CASSGGLAGKNEQFF; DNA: TGTGCCAGCAGTGGGGGGCTAGCGGGGAAAAATGAGCAGTTCTTC
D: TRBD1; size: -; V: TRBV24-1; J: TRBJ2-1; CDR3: CATSDQTGGYNEQFF; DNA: TGTGCCACCAGTGACCAGACAGGGGGATACAATGAGCAGTTCTTC
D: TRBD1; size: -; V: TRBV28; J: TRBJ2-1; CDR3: CASSMGGDRAHEQFF; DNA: TGTGCCAGCAGCATGGGAGGGGACAGGGCCCATGAGCAGTTCTTC
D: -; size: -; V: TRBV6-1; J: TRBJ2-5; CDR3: CASSEAGETQYF; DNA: TGTGCCAGCAGTGAAGCAGGGGAGACCCAGTACTTC
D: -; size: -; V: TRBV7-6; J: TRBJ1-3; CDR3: CASSLSRARDTIYF; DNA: TGTGCCAGCAGCTTAAGTCGTGCCCGTGACACCATATATTTT
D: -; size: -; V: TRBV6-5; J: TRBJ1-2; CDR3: CASGPQGTKGYTF; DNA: TGTGCCAGCGGTCCCCAGGGGACTAAGGGCTACACCTTC
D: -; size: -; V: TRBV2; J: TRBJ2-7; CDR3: CATHSVVYEQYF; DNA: TGTGCCACTCATTCCGTGGTGTACGAGCAGTACTTC
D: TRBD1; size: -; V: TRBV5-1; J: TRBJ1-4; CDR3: CASSLGSGGHEKLFF; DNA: TGCGCCAGCAGCTTGGGGTCAGGGGGTCATGAAAAACTGTTTTTT
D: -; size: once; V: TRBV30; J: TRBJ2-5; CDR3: CAWGGETQYF; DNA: TGTGCCTGGGGGGGGGAGACCCAGTACTTC
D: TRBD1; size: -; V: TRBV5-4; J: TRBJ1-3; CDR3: CASSAGTGAGNTIYF; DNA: TGTGCCAGCAGCGCCGGGACAGGGGCTGGAAACACCATATATTTT
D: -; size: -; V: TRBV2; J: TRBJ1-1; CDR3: CASSEEIGQAFF; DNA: TGTGCCAGCAGTGAAGAAATAGGTCAAGCTTTCTTT
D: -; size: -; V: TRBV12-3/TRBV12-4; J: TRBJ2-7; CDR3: CASSLGGEGEQYF; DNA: TGTGCCAGCAGTTTAGGGGGGGAAGGCGAGCAGTACTTC
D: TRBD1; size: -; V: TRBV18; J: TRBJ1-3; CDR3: CASSPDRGTGNTIYF; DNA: TGTGCCAGCTCACCGGACAGGGGTACGGGAAACACCATATATTTT
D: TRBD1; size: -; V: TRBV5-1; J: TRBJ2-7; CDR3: CASTDRVYEQYF; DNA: TGCGCCAGCACGGACAGGGTCTACGAGCAGTACTTC
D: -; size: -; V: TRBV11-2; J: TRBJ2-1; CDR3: CASSLGPNWGNEQFF; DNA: TGTGCCAGCAGCTTAGGGCCAAATTGGGGTAATGAGCAGTTCTTC
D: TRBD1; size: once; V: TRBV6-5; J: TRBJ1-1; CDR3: CASRPRGRDTEAFF; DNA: TGTGCCAGCAGGCCCAGGGGGCGTGACACTGAAGCTTTCTTT